Listed below are T cell receptor beta chains from one sample, sequenced in a study of CD8 T cells in Susac syndrome. TCRdb processed the immunoSEQ multiplex PCR reads anew with MiXCR; each CDR3 protein has one entry. The sample holds around 100,000 distinct CDR3 sequences, nearly 97% seen once. The source material was CD8+ T cells from PBMCs. The source is a human donor with Susac syndrome. CDR3s include the opening cysteine and the closing phenylalanine or tryptophan. The order of the fields is V gene, D gene, J gene, clone size, CDR3 protein, CDR3 DNA. D genes are given only for firm matches. Rows may omit the clone size; those that give it use once, few, many or a size class.

V: TRBV18; D: .; J: TRBJ2-1; size: .; CDR3: CAIRRGTGNEQFF; DNA: TGTGCCATCCGGCGAGGGACTGGCAATGAGCAGTTCTTC
V: TRBV12-5; D: .; J: TRBJ2-7; size: .; CDR3: CASGLAGNEQYF; DNA: TGTGCTAGTGGTTTGGCAGGGAATGAGCAGTACTTC
V: TRBV13; D: TRBD1; J: TRBJ1-6; size: .; CDR3: CASSSRGQGAPLHF; DNA: TGTGCCAGCAGCTCTCGGGGACAGGGGGCACCCCTCCACTTT
V: TRBV4-2; D: .; J: TRBJ2-7; size: .; CDR3: CASSQEAPSSYEQYF; DNA: TGTGCCAGCAGCCAAGAAGCACCAAGCTCCTACGAGCAGTACTTC
V: TRBV28; D: .; J: TRBJ1-4; size: .; CDR3: CASSLVTGNEKLFF; DNA: TGTGCCAGCAGTTTAGTGACTGGTAATGAAAAACTGTTTTTT
V: TRBV20-1; D: .; J: TRBJ1-5; size: .; CDR3: CSAQSGDQPQHF; DNA: TGCAGTGCCCAATCGGGGGACCAGCCCCAGCATTTT
V: TRBV7-9; D: .; J: TRBJ1-2; size: .; CDR3: CASSPQGRGGYGYTF; DNA: TGTGCCAGCAGCCCACAGGGCAGGGGCGGCTATGGCTACACCTTC
V: TRBV20-1; D: .; J: TRBJ1-2; size: .; CDR3: CSARDRSGGIPNYGYTF; DNA: TGCAGTGCTAGAGATCGGTCTGGCGGGATACCTAACTATGGCTACACCTTC
V: TRBV20-1; D: .; J: TRBJ1-5; size: .; CDR3: CSAQTGGHNQPQHF; DNA: TGCAGTGCTCAGACCGGGGGGCACAATCAGCCCCAGCATTTT
V: TRBV20-1; D: TRBD1; J: TRBJ1-2; size: .; CDR3: CSARLDRGSYGYTF; DNA: TGCAGTGCCAGGCTGGACAGGGGAAGCTATGGCTACACCTTC
V: TRBV25-1; D: .; J: TRBJ2-1; size: once; CDR3: CASREIRAPQQFF; DNA: TGTGCCAGCAGGGAGATAAGGGCCCCGCAGCAGTTCTTC
V: TRBV12-3/TRBV12-4; D: .; J: TRBJ2-5; size: .; CDR3: CASSFAGQNQETQYF; DNA: TGTGCCAGCAGTTTCGCGGGACAGAACCAAGAGACCCAGTACTTC
V: TRBV3-1; D: .; J: TRBJ2-6; size: .; CDR3: CASSQSHVLTF; DNA: TGTGCCAGCAGCCAGAGTCACGTCCTGACTTTC
V: TRBV24-1; D: .; J: TRBJ2-1; size: once; CDR3: CATATDTEQFF; DNA: TGTGCCACCGCTACGGATACGGAGCAGTTCTTC
V: TRBV6-1; D: .; J: TRBJ1-2; size: few; CDR3: CASSEGVGPYGYTF; DNA: TGTGCCAGCAGTGAAGGGGTCGGACCCTATGGCTACACCTTC
V: TRBV6-6; D: .; J: TRBJ2-1; size: once; CDR3: CASSWAGPYNEQFF; DNA: TGTGCCAGCAGTTGGGCAGGGCCCTACAATGAGCAGTTCTTC
V: TRBV4-1; D: .; J: TRBJ2-6; size: .; CDR3: CASRKAGANVLTF; DNA: TGCGCCAGCAGGAAAGCCGGGGCCAACGTCCTGACTTTC
V: TRBV3-1; D: .; J: TRBJ2-5; size: .; CDR3: CASSQVWGQQETQYF; DNA: TGTGCCAGCAGCCAAGTCTGGGGGCAACAAGAGACCCAGTACTTC
V: TRBV2; D: .; J: TRBJ2-5; size: .; CDR3: CASSEGTQGKAQYF; DNA: TGTGCCAGCAGTGAAGGAACTCAGGGAAAGGCCCAGTACTTC
V: TRBV15; D: .; J: TRBJ2-3; size: .; CDR3: CAEIAEPADTQYF; DNA: TGTGCCGAAATTGCCGAACCCGCAGATACGCAGTATTTT
V: TRBV19; D: .; J: TRBJ2-7; size: .; CDR3: CASSIRENWSEQYF; DNA: TGTGCCAGTAGTATTAGGGAGAACTGGAGCGAGCAGTACTTC
V: TRBV20-1; D: TRBD1; J: TRBJ1-5; size: .; CDR3: CSAWTGNSNQPQHF; DNA: TGCAGTGCTTGGACAGGAAATAGCAATCAGCCCCAGCATTTT
V: TRBV25-1; D: .; J: TRBJ2-2; size: once; CDR3: CASSELRDTGELFF; DNA: TGTGCCAGCAGTGAATTACGGGACACCGGGGAGCTGTTTTTT
V: TRBV20-1; D: TRBD1; J: TRBJ2-5; size: .; CDR3: CSARTGGVQETQYF; DNA: TGCAGTGCTAGGACAGGGGGCGTTCAAGAGACCCAGTACTTC
V: TRBV29-1; D: .; J: TRBJ2-2; size: .; CDR3: CSVEDRVGTGELFF; DNA: TGCAGCGTTGAAGATCGGGTAGGGACCGGGGAGCTGTTTTTT
V: TRBV5-1; D: .; J: TRBJ2-5; size: .; CDR3: CASSLAPTGLRETQYF; DNA: TGCGCCAGCAGCTTGGCCCCTACAGGACTCCGGGAGACCCAGTACTTC
V: TRBV18; D: TRBD1; J: TRBJ2-5; size: .; CDR3: CASSPQGQGQETQYF; DNA: TGTGCCAGCTCACCACAGGGACAGGGGCAAGAGACCCAGTACTTC
V: TRBV4-1; D: .; J: TRBJ1-2; size: .; CDR3: CASSQLHRTPSNYGYTF; DNA: TGCGCCAGCAGCCAGCTGCACAGGACACCTTCGAACTATGGCTACACCTTC
V: TRBV4-1; D: .; J: TRBJ2-1; size: .; CDR3: CASSQVLDTEQFF; DNA: TGCGCCAGCAGCCAAGTCCTAGACACTGAGCAGTTCTTC
V: TRBV27; D: .; J: TRBJ1-5; size: .; CDR3: CASSLSGRGQPQHF; DNA: TGTGCCAGCAGTTTAAGCGGCCGAGGCCAGCCCCAGCATTTT
V: TRBV13; D: TRBD1; J: TRBJ1-5; size: .; CDR3: CASSYRGSNQPQHF; DNA: TGTGCCAGCAGCTACAGGGGTAGCAATCAGCCCCAGCATTTT
V: TRBV7-3; D: TRBD2; J: TRBJ2-3; size: .; CDR3: CASSATGGANTQYF; DNA: TGTGCCAGCAGCGCCACGGGGGGGGCGAACACGCAGTATTTT
V: TRBV28; D: .; J: TRBJ2-7; size: .; CDR3: CASTTFSRHEQYF; DNA: TGTGCCAGCACTACCTTCTCTAGGCACGAGCAGTACTTC
V: TRBV23-1; D: TRBD1; J: TRBJ2-1; size: .; CDR3: CAKRQGAWGEQFF; DNA: TGCGCCAAGAGACAGGGCGCGTGGGGTGAGCAGTTCTTC
V: TRBV20-1; D: TRBD1; J: TRBJ2-1; size: .; CDR3: CSARVTGTGSNEQFF; DNA: TGCAGTGCTAGGGTTACCGGGACAGGGAGCAATGAGCAGTTCTTC